A selection of T cell receptor beta chains follows, all from one sample in a study of long-term antiretroviral therapy in people with HIV. Some clones are missing from TCRdb's copy, which holds only in-frame ones; the method was immunoSEQ multiplex PCR. The table has fewer than 30,000 clones, over 80% seen once; the top ten hold roughly 9.3%. The sample in question was unsorted PBMCs, obtained 1.8 years before starting antiretroviral therapy. The receptors were gathered from a man in his fifties or sixties with HIV. Each CDR3 is given with its conserved first and last residue. Each record gives: D gene, V gene, J gene, clone size, CDR3 protein, CDR3 DNA. The D gene is left open where the match is weak. Only part of the rows carry a size: once, few, many, or a class if the clone is expanded.

D gene: TRBD1
V gene: TRBV5-4
J gene: TRBJ2-1
clone size: -
CDR3 protein: CASSNRDRGILIEQFF
CDR3 DNA: TGTGCCAGCAGCAACCGGGACAGGGGTATCCTAATCGAGCAGTTCTTC

D gene: -
V gene: TRBV19
J gene: TRBJ2-7
clone size: -
CDR3 protein: CASSIDATLEQYF
CDR3 DNA: TGTGCCAGTAGTATAGATGCTACCCTCGAGCAGTACTTC

D gene: -
V gene: TRBV2
J gene: TRBJ1-5
clone size: once
CDR3 protein: CASSVRQAVNQPQHF
CDR3 DNA: TGTGCCAGCAGTGTACGGCAGGCGGTAAATCAGCCCCAGCATTTT

D gene: -
V gene: TRBV9
J gene: TRBJ2-2
clone size: -
CDR3 protein: CASSVVGSTGELFF
CDR3 DNA: TGTGCCAGCAGCGTAGTCGGGAGCACCGGGGAGCTGTTTTTT

D gene: TRBD2
V gene: TRBV5-1
J gene: TRBJ2-5
clone size: -
CDR3 protein: CASSKGLAGKYQETQYF
CDR3 DNA: TGCGCCAGCAGCAAGGGACTAGCGGGAAAGTACCAAGAGACCCAGTACTTC

D gene: -
V gene: TRBV7-9
J gene: TRBJ1-1
clone size: few
CDR3 protein: CASSVGRAEAFF
CDR3 DNA: TGTGCCAGCAGCGTTGGACGAGCTGAAGCTTTCTTT

D gene: -
V gene: TRBV6-5
J gene: TRBJ2-7
clone size: -
CDR3 protein: CASSSGPEQYF
CDR3 DNA: TGTGCCAGCAGCTCGGGCCCCGAGCAGTACTTC

D gene: TRBD1
V gene: TRBV5-1
J gene: TRBJ2-7
clone size: -
CDR3 protein: CASSPDRGYEQYF
CDR3 DNA: TGCGCCAGCAGCCCCGACAGGGGCTACGAGCAGTACTTC

D gene: TRBD2
V gene: TRBV7-7
J gene: TRBJ2-3
clone size: -
CDR3 protein: CASSQTSGGADTQYF
CDR3 DNA: TGTGCTAGCAGTCAGACTAGCGGGGGTGCAGATACGCAGTATTTT

D gene: TRBD1
V gene: TRBV4-3
J gene: TRBJ2-3
clone size: -
CDR3 protein: CASSQDVRGLRDTQYF
CDR3 DNA: TGCGCCAGCAGCCAAGATGTCAGGGGGCTGAGGGATACGCAGTATTTT

D gene: -
V gene: TRBV7-9
J gene: TRBJ1-2
clone size: -
CDR3 protein: CASSLGAGGGYTF
CDR3 DNA: TGTGCCAGCAGCCTTGGGGCAGGTGGGGGCTACACCTTC

D gene: TRBD2
V gene: TRBV13
J gene: TRBJ2-2
clone size: -
CDR3 protein: CASSLASASGISGELFF
CDR3 DNA: TGTGCCAGCAGCTTAGCCTCTGCTAGCGGGATCTCCGGGGAGCTGTTTTTT

D gene: -
V gene: TRBV30
J gene: TRBJ2-6
clone size: -
CDR3 protein: CAWSPKLGVGSSGANVLTF
CDR3 DNA: TGTGCCTGGAGTCCTAAGTTAGGGGTCGGGTCCTCTGGGGCCAACGTCCTGACTTTC

D gene: TRBD1
V gene: TRBV5-4
J gene: TRBJ1-2
clone size: -
CDR3 protein: CASSLTGGARYGYTF
CDR3 DNA: TGTGCCAGCAGCTTAACAGGGGGCGCTCGGTATGGCTACACCTTC

D gene: TRBD2
V gene: TRBV12-5
J gene: TRBJ2-5
clone size: -
CDR3 protein: CASAPGASGGQETQYF
CDR3 DNA: TGTGCTAGCGCCCCCGGGGCTAGCGGTGGCCAAGAGACCCAGTACTTC

D gene: -
V gene: TRBV10-2
J gene: TRBJ1-6
clone size: -
CDR3 protein: CASSTGVNSPLHF
CDR3 DNA: TGCGCCAGCAGTACAGGTGTTAATTCACCCCTCCACTTT

D gene: -
V gene: TRBV9
J gene: TRBJ1-1
clone size: -
CDR3 protein: CASSVVPGDTEAFF
CDR3 DNA: TGTGCCAGCAGCGTAGTTCCAGGGGACACTGAAGCTTTCTTT

D gene: -
V gene: TRBV5-1
J gene: TRBJ1-5
clone size: -
CDR3 protein: CASSEGSTNQPQHF
CDR3 DNA: TGCGCCAGCAGCGAAGGGTCGACTAATCAGCCCCAGCATTTT

D gene: -
V gene: TRBV5-1
J gene: TRBJ2-5
clone size: -
CDR3 protein: CASSSGVQETQYF
CDR3 DNA: TGCGCCAGCAGCTCCGGGGTACAAGAGACCCAGTACTTC

D gene: -
V gene: TRBV9
J gene: TRBJ2-2
clone size: -
CDR3 protein: CASSVEGHGELFF
CDR3 DNA: TGTGCCAGCAGCGTAGAAGGCCACGGGGAGCTGTTTTTT

D gene: -
V gene: TRBV11-3
J gene: TRBJ2-1
clone size: -
CDR3 protein: CASSLDPESNEQFF
CDR3 DNA: TGTGCCAGCAGCTTAGATCCGGAAAGCAATGAGCAGTTCTTC

D gene: -
V gene: TRBV9
J gene: TRBJ1-5
clone size: -
CDR3 protein: CASSVGPAQPQHF
CDR3 DNA: TGTGCCAGCAGCGTAGGACCGGCACAGCCCCAGCATTTT

D gene: TRBD1
V gene: TRBV19
J gene: TRBJ1-1
clone size: -
CDR3 protein: CASISWDRMNTEAFF
CDR3 DNA: TGTGCCAGTATCTCCTGGGACAGGATGAACACTGAAGCTTTCTTT